The rows below give T cell receptor beta chains drawn from one sample of a study of T cell responses to AZD1222 COVID-19 vaccine. Produced via immunoSEQ multiplex PCR; TCRdb's table is partial and in-frame only. This table has over 90,000 clones, 88% appearing once. Sequenced here: peripheral blood, sampled 28 days after the second AZD1222 dose. The receptor source for this set is an adult who received the AZD1222 COVID-19 vaccine. The CDR3 runs from the conserved cysteine through the conserved F or W. Each record gives: V gene, J gene, clone size, D gene, CDR3 DNA, CDR3 protein. D genes are given only for firm matches. Size is omitted from some rows. Given values are once, few, many or a class for expanded clones.

v_gene: TRBV19
j_gene: TRBJ1-2
abundance: NA
d_gene: TRBD1
CDR3nt: TGTGCCAGTAGTACACAGGGGGCACATGGCTACACCTTC
CDR3aa: CASSTQGAHGYTF

v_gene: TRBV12-3/TRBV12-4
j_gene: TRBJ1-2
abundance: NA
d_gene: NA
CDR3nt: TGTGCCAGCAGTTTAACCGGGGGCTATGGCTACACCTTC
CDR3aa: CASSLTGGYGYTF

v_gene: TRBV3-1/TRBV3-2
j_gene: TRBJ2-3
abundance: NA
d_gene: TRBD2
CDR3nt: TGTGCCAGCAGCCCCCTCGAGGCGGGAGGGGAACCAGATACGCAGTATTTT
CDR3aa: CASSPLEAGGEPDTQYF

v_gene: TRBV6-4
j_gene: TRBJ2-6
abundance: NA
d_gene: TRBD1
CDR3nt: TGTGCCAGCAGTGCGGACAGGGTAGCTGGGGCCAACGTCCTGACTTTC
CDR3aa: CASSADRVAGANVLTF

v_gene: TRBV12-3/TRBV12-4
j_gene: TRBJ1-1
abundance: NA
d_gene: NA
CDR3nt: TGTGCCAGCTCACCGAACACTGAAGCTTTCTTT
CDR3aa: CASSPNTEAFF

v_gene: TRBV10-3
j_gene: TRBJ2-3
abundance: once
d_gene: NA
CDR3nt: TGTGCCATCAGTGAGTTCGGGGGGCTGACCACAGATACGCAGTATTTT
CDR3aa: CAISEFGGLTTDTQYF

v_gene: TRBV6-5
j_gene: TRBJ2-2
abundance: NA
d_gene: NA
CDR3nt: TGTGCCAGCCATGGAGGGACAGCGAACACCGGGGAGCTGTTTTTT
CDR3aa: CASHGGTANTGELFF

v_gene: TRBV28
j_gene: TRBJ1-6
abundance: NA
d_gene: NA
CDR3nt: TGTGCCAGCAGTTTAGGAGGGAGCTCCTATAATTCACCCCTCCACTTT
CDR3aa: CASSLGGSSYNSPLHF

v_gene: TRBV10-2
j_gene: TRBJ2-3
abundance: once
d_gene: NA
CDR3nt: TGCGCCAGCAGTGAGTACCATAAGGTAGATACGCAGTATTTT
CDR3aa: CASSEYHKVDTQYF

v_gene: TRBV5-4
j_gene: TRBJ1-1
abundance: NA
d_gene: NA
CDR3nt: TGTGCCAGCAGCCCCGCCACGAACACTGAAGCTTTCTTT
CDR3aa: CASSPATNTEAFF

v_gene: TRBV7-2
j_gene: TRBJ2-5
abundance: NA
d_gene: TRBD2
CDR3nt: TGTGCCAGCAGCTTAGTGGAGCGGGGTGGGACCCAGTACTTC
CDR3aa: CASSLVERGGTQYF

v_gene: TRBV5-1
j_gene: TRBJ1-1
abundance: NA
d_gene: NA
CDR3nt: TGCGCCAGCAGCTGGGGGCTGGAGATTCGCACTGAAGCTTTCTTT
CDR3aa: CASSWGLEIRTEAFF

v_gene: TRBV30
j_gene: TRBJ2-3
abundance: NA
d_gene: NA
CDR3nt: TGTGCCTGGACGATTTCTAGCACAGATACGCAGTATTTT
CDR3aa: CAWTISSTDTQYF

v_gene: TRBV10-3
j_gene: TRBJ2-5
abundance: NA
d_gene: NA
CDR3nt: TGTGCCATCAGTGAGCCCCCCGGGGGATCAGGGGAGACCCAGTACTTC
CDR3aa: CAISEPPGGSGETQYF

v_gene: TRBV6-2/TRBV6-3
j_gene: TRBJ1-1
abundance: NA
d_gene: NA
CDR3nt: TGTGCCAGCAGTTACTTTGGGGAGAACACTGAAGCTTTCTTT
CDR3aa: CASSYFGENTEAFF

v_gene: TRBV5-1
j_gene: TRBJ1-4
abundance: NA
d_gene: NA
CDR3nt: TGCGCCAGCAGCTTGGGTACAGCCCGGGGTCGGGAAAAACTGTTTTTT
CDR3aa: CASSLGTARGREKLFF

v_gene: TRBV6-1
j_gene: TRBJ2-7
abundance: NA
d_gene: TRBD1
CDR3nt: TGTGCCAGCAGTGAAATGATAATCCTCCGAGGGACAGCCTCCTACGAGCAGTACTTC
CDR3aa: CASSEMIILRGTASYEQYF

v_gene: TRBV6-5
j_gene: TRBJ1-3
abundance: once
d_gene: NA
CDR3nt: TGTGCCAGCAGCCCCGGGACCCACACCATATATTTT
CDR3aa: CASSPGTHTIYF

v_gene: TRBV5-1
j_gene: TRBJ2-7
abundance: NA
d_gene: TRBD1
CDR3nt: TGCGCCAGCAGCTTGGCCGGGACAGGAGCCTACGAGCAGTACTTC
CDR3aa: CASSLAGTGAYEQYF

v_gene: TRBV5-5
j_gene: TRBJ1-2
abundance: NA
d_gene: NA
CDR3nt: TGTGCCAGCAGCAGGGACTTCTTCGAGGGCTACACCTTC
CDR3aa: CASSRDFFEGYTF

v_gene: TRBV7-2
j_gene: TRBJ2-1
abundance: NA
d_gene: NA
CDR3nt: TGTGCCAGCAGCTTAGCTGGGAGCTCCTACAATGAGCAGTTCTTC
CDR3aa: CASSLAGSSYNEQFF

v_gene: TRBV7-2
j_gene: TRBJ1-6
abundance: NA
d_gene: TRBD1
CDR3nt: TGTGCCAGCAGCCCCGGGACAGTTAATAATTCACCCCTCCACTTT
CDR3aa: CASSPGTVNNSPLHF

v_gene: TRBV9
j_gene: TRBJ2-5
abundance: NA
d_gene: NA
CDR3nt: TGTGCCAGCAGCGTCGGAGGATTAGAAGAGACCCAGTACTTC
CDR3aa: CASSVGGLEETQYF

v_gene: TRBV4-2
j_gene: TRBJ1-3
abundance: NA
d_gene: NA
CDR3nt: TGTGCCAGCAGCCAAGAAAAGCTGTCTGGAAACACCATATATTTT
CDR3aa: CASSQEKLSGNTIYF

v_gene: TRBV7-8
j_gene: TRBJ1-5
abundance: NA
d_gene: NA
CDR3nt: TGTGCCAGCAGCTTGACCGACAGAAGCAATCAGCCCCAGCATTTT
CDR3aa: CASSLTDRSNQPQHF

v_gene: TRBV5-6
j_gene: TRBJ1-2
abundance: NA
d_gene: TRBD1
CDR3nt: TGTGCCAGCAGCGAGGTCGGGACAGGGTCCTTTTATGGCTACACCTTC
CDR3aa: CASSEVGTGSFYGYTF

v_gene: TRBV7-2
j_gene: TRBJ2-5
abundance: NA
d_gene: NA
CDR3nt: TGTGCCAGCAGCTTAGGCGCGAGGGTAGAGACCCAGTACTTC
CDR3aa: CASSLGARVETQYF

v_gene: TRBV7-9
j_gene: TRBJ2-7
abundance: NA
d_gene: NA
CDR3nt: TGTGCCAGCAGCTTCCCGGCAGGGAGGGGGCGTGAGCAGTACTTC
CDR3aa: CASSFPAGRGREQYF

v_gene: TRBV10-3
j_gene: TRBJ1-5
abundance: NA
d_gene: NA
CDR3nt: TGTGCCATCAGTGGGGACAATCAGCCCCAGCATTTT
CDR3aa: CAISGDNQPQHF

v_gene: TRBV3-1/TRBV3-2
j_gene: TRBJ2-2
abundance: NA
d_gene: NA
CDR3nt: TGTGCCAGCAGCCCAAGGGCCATGTCCGGGGAGCTGTTTTTT
CDR3aa: CASSPRAMSGELFF

v_gene: TRBV19
j_gene: TRBJ1-5
abundance: NA
d_gene: TRBD1
CDR3nt: TGTGCCAGTAGTGTGGGACAGGATAGCAATCAGCCCCAGCATTTT
CDR3aa: CASSVGQDSNQPQHF

v_gene: TRBV7-3
j_gene: TRBJ2-1
abundance: NA
d_gene: NA
CDR3nt: TGTGCCAGCAGCCGGGCCCGTGCCGGGTCGAATGAGCAGTTCTTC
CDR3aa: CASSRARAGSNEQFF

v_gene: TRBV5-1
j_gene: TRBJ2-5
abundance: NA
d_gene: TRBD2
CDR3nt: TGCGCCAGCGGCCCAATAGCGGGCCAAGAGACCCAGTACTTC
CDR3aa: CASGPIAGQETQYF

v_gene: TRBV10-2
j_gene: TRBJ1-5
abundance: few
d_gene: NA
CDR3nt: TGCGCCAGCAGTAATCTATTATGGGAGCCCCAGCATTTT
CDR3aa: CASSNLLWEPQHF

v_gene: TRBV5-1
j_gene: TRBJ2-3
abundance: NA
d_gene: NA
CDR3nt: TGCGCCAGCAGCTCTGGACAGTCAGATACGCAGTATTTT
CDR3aa: CASSSGQSDTQYF

v_gene: TRBV28
j_gene: TRBJ1-2
abundance: once
d_gene: NA
CDR3nt: TGTGCCAGCAGTTTAAGCCTCTATGGCTACACCTTC
CDR3aa: CASSLSLYGYTF

v_gene: TRBV7-8
j_gene: TRBJ1-2
abundance: NA
d_gene: NA
CDR3nt: TGTGCCAGCAGCTTAAATTTTTGGAGCGGGGCAGATGGCTACACCTTC
CDR3aa: CASSLNFWSGADGYTF

v_gene: TRBV11-3
j_gene: TRBJ2-7
abundance: NA
d_gene: NA
CDR3nt: TGTGCCAGCAACTTAGGACGGAGACCATCCTACGAGCAGTACTTC
CDR3aa: CASNLGRRPSYEQYF

v_gene: TRBV27
j_gene: TRBJ2-7
abundance: NA
d_gene: TRBD2
CDR3nt: TGTGCCAGCAGACTAGCGGGAGAAGCCTACGAGCAGTACTTC
CDR3aa: CASRLAGEAYEQYF

v_gene: TRBV2
j_gene: TRBJ1-5
abundance: NA
d_gene: NA
CDR3nt: TGTGCCAGCAGAAGCCTGCCAGGGAGACAGCCCCAGCATTTT
CDR3aa: CASRSLPGRQPQHF

v_gene: TRBV29-1
j_gene: TRBJ2-3
abundance: NA
d_gene: TRBD2
CDR3nt: TGCAGCGTTGAAGGAACTAGCGGGAGGGGGACAGATACGCAGTATTTT
CDR3aa: CSVEGTSGRGTDTQYF

v_gene: TRBV7-9
j_gene: TRBJ1-1
abundance: NA
d_gene: TRBD1
CDR3nt: TGTGCCAGCAGCTTAGTCTGGACAGGGTCAAACACTGAAGCTTTCTTT
CDR3aa: CASSLVWTGSNTEAFF

v_gene: TRBV4-1
j_gene: TRBJ2-5
abundance: NA
d_gene: TRBD2
CDR3nt: TGCGCCAGCAGCCATGGACTAGCCTCAGAGACCCAGTACTTC
CDR3aa: CASSHGLASETQYF

v_gene: TRBV9
j_gene: TRBJ2-3
abundance: NA
d_gene: NA
CDR3nt: TGTGCCAGCAGCGTCCAGGAAATACGGGGAGATACGCAGTATTTT
CDR3aa: CASSVQEIRGDTQYF

v_gene: TRBV7-2
j_gene: TRBJ1-6
abundance: NA
d_gene: TRBD1
CDR3nt: TGTGCCAGCAGCTTAGAAGACAGGGGAACACCCCTCCACTTT
CDR3aa: CASSLEDRGTPLHF

v_gene: TRBV2
j_gene: TRBJ1-2
abundance: few
d_gene: NA
CDR3nt: TGTGCCAGCGCATTGAACTATGGCTACACCTTC
CDR3aa: CASALNYGYTF

v_gene: TRBV29-1
j_gene: TRBJ2-1
abundance: NA
d_gene: NA
CDR3nt: TGCAGCGCCGGATTGTACAATGAGCAGTTCTTC
CDR3aa: CSAGLYNEQFF

v_gene: TRBV9
j_gene: TRBJ2-7
abundance: NA
d_gene: TRBD1
CDR3nt: TGTGCCAGCAGCGGGGGACAGGGGGCTTTCTACGAGCAGTACTTC
CDR3aa: CASSGGQGAFYEQYF

v_gene: TRBV11-2
j_gene: TRBJ1-1
abundance: NA
d_gene: NA
CDR3nt: TGTGCCAGCAGCCCGGACGGGGGGAACACTGAAGCTTTCTTT
CDR3aa: CASSPDGGNTEAFF

v_gene: TRBV10-2
j_gene: TRBJ2-7
abundance: NA
d_gene: NA
CDR3nt: TGCGCCAGCACCCCATGGGGTCTTTCAGGGAAGACCTACGAGCAGTACTTC
CDR3aa: CASTPWGLSGKTYEQYF

v_gene: TRBV6-5
j_gene: TRBJ2-6
abundance: NA
d_gene: TRBD1
CDR3nt: TGTGCCAGCAGAAAGACAGGGAGCGGGGCCAACGTCCTGACTTTC
CDR3aa: CASRKTGSGANVLTF

v_gene: TRBV7-6
j_gene: TRBJ2-5
abundance: NA
d_gene: TRBD1
CDR3nt: TGTGCCAGCAGCTACATAAGGACAGGCCAAGAGACCCAGTACTTC
CDR3aa: CASSYIRTGQETQYF

v_gene: TRBV4-3
j_gene: TRBJ2-3
abundance: NA
d_gene: NA
CDR3nt: TGCGCCAGCAGCCAAATAGGGGGGTACACAGATACGCAGTATTTT
CDR3aa: CASSQIGGYTDTQYF

v_gene: TRBV5-1
j_gene: TRBJ1-1
abundance: NA
d_gene: NA
CDR3nt: TGCGCCAGCAGCTGGGGGCGGCGTAACACTGAAGCTTTCTTT
CDR3aa: CASSWGRRNTEAFF

v_gene: TRBV7-9
j_gene: TRBJ2-1
abundance: NA
d_gene: TRBD2
CDR3nt: TGTGCCAGCAGCTTCAGCCGCCGGGGCGGCGGGAGGGCCCATGAGCAGTTCTTC
CDR3aa: CASSFSRRGGGRAHEQFF

v_gene: TRBV29-1
j_gene: TRBJ2-5
abundance: NA
d_gene: NA
CDR3nt: TGCAGCGCCGGAGCGGGCAGAGCCGAGACCCAGTACTTC
CDR3aa: CSAGAGRAETQYF

v_gene: TRBV28
j_gene: TRBJ1-5
abundance: NA
d_gene: NA
CDR3nt: TGTGCCAGCAGGGTCATAGGGATCGGTCAGCCCCAGCATTTT
CDR3aa: CASRVIGIGQPQHF

v_gene: TRBV7-9
j_gene: TRBJ2-3
abundance: few
d_gene: NA
CDR3nt: TGTGCCAGCAGGAGACCGGGACCCCAGGCGACGAATACGCAGTATTTT
CDR3aa: CASRRPGPQATNTQYF